This T cell receptor beta chain was captured by sequencing in a study of shared clonotypes between healthy human individuals. Concerning this clone: Its antigen remains unidentified.

This table comes from immunoSEQ multiplex PCR, and its TCRdb copy is limited to in-frame clones, with some not included. Of around 1.1 million clones in the sample, 70% to 80% are singletons; the top ten hold under 0.8%. CDR1 MDHEN and CDR2 SYDVKM come from the germline V gene. V lost 7 bases to trimming and J lost 12 bases; unmatched junction nucleotides: 6. CDR3 length equals 12 residues. The study's findings and limits: Non-shared clonotypes were found to have lower generation probabilities than the clonotypes that were shared by all four of the sorted-subset donors.

The sample comprised memory CD4+ T cells from PBMCs. Subset here: CD45RA-negative fraction. The chain is built from TRBV28 and TRBJ2-1, with TRBD2 matching 10 bases. The receptor comes from a young man in good health. Some clones in this sample may be carry-over from other donors' samples. The CDR3 nucleotides read TGTGCCAGCACGCCTAGCGGGGGAAGGCAGTTCTTC. Translated: CASTPSGGRQFF.